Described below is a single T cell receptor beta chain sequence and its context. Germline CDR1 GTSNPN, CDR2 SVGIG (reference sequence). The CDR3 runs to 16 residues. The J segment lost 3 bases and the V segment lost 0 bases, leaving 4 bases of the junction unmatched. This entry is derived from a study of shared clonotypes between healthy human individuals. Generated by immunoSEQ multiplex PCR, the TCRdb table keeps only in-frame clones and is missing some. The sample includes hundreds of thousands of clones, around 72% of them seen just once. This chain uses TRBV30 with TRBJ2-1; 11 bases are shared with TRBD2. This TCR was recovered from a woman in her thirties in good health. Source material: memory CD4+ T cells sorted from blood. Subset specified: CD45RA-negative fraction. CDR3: CAWSVRLAGIYNEQFF. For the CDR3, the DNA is TGTGCCTGGAGTGTACGACTAGCGGGGATCTACAATGAGCAGTTCTTC.